A selection of T cell receptor beta chains follows, all from one sample in a study of blood T cell repertoires in COVID-19. The protocol was immunoSEQ multiplex PCR, while the TCRdb copy is restricted to in-frame clones and leaves out a portion. The sample lists roughly 240,000 clones, around 83% occurring once. The sample comprised peripheral blood. All receptors derive from a man aged 35 to 55 who had recovered from COVID-19. CDR3s include the opening cysteine and the closing phenylalanine or tryptophan. Each record gives: V gene, J gene, D gene, CDR3 protein. D genes are given only for firm matches.

TRBV19	TRBJ2-7	-	CASSVRGLTYEQYF
TRBV11-2	TRBJ2-7	-	CASSGLGGFLREQYF
TRBV24-1	TRBJ2-3	TRBD2	CATSDPLSGRSTDTQYF
TRBV9	TRBJ2-7	TRBD1	CASSPGTGFSDFLRRQYF
TRBV10-3	TRBJ2-3	TRBD2	CAISDTLASTDTQYF
TRBV2	TRBJ2-7	TRBD1	CASRPPGTGDHEQYF
TRBV5-1	TRBJ2-5	-	CASKLRAETQYF
TRBV5-1	TRBJ2-7	-	CASSLEQVNYEQYF
TRBV11-2	TRBJ2-3	-	CASSSTIFSGVSTDTQYF
TRBV15	TRBJ1-2	TRBD1	CATSRAGGQGNYGYTF
TRBV29-1	TRBJ1-1	-	CSAAGRANTEAFF
TRBV18	TRBJ2-5	TRBD2	CASSITGERGTQYF
TRBV11-2	TRBJ1-2	-	CASSSQVNYGYTF
TRBV12-3/TRBV12-4	TRBJ1-2	TRBD1	CASSLGQVEGYTF
TRBV6-5	TRBJ2-7	-	CASSTVGPVHEQYF
TRBV5-5	TRBJ1-6	-	CASSLTAIDYSPLHF
TRBV27	TRBJ2-7	TRBD2	CASSRSGGTLIEQYF
TRBV5-1	TRBJ2-7	TRBD1	CASTPTGGPHEQYF
TRBV6-1	TRBJ2-4	-	CASSEYRALAKNIQYF
TRBV5-8	TRBJ1-2	-	CASSLPREGKYGYTF
TRBV2	TRBJ1-4	-	CASSGTDFISFF
TRBV14	TRBJ2-1	TRBD2	CASSQDPGLAGGNEQFF
TRBV12-1	TRBJ1-2	-	CASSFETEPTNYGYTF
TRBV7-2	TRBJ1-2	-	CASSPAGGVYGYTF
TRBV25-1	TRBJ1-4	-	CASSDPQSGGEKLFF
TRBV6-6	TRBJ1-2	-	CASSYSSGNLYGYTF
TRBV27	TRBJ1-4	TRBD1	CASGSRAGGQRNEKLFF
TRBV29-1	TRBJ2-5	TRBD1	CSVQGAGETQYF
TRBV30	TRBJ2-7	TRBD1	CAWTIKDRGRNEQYF
TRBV7-8	TRBJ1-5	-	CASSPDWGEGLNQPQHF
TRBV5-1	TRBJ2-1	TRBD1	CASSSQGNHNEQFF
TRBV5-1	TRBJ2-1	TRBD2	CASRSSGSFEQFF
TRBV10-3	TRBJ1-2	-	CAISEDSNYGYTF
TRBV6-5	TRBJ2-7	-	CASSTGLANEQYF
TRBV5-1	TRBJ1-2	TRBD1	CASSPDRGLGYTF
TRBV7-9	TRBJ2-3	TRBD2	CASSPLRGESTDTQYF
TRBV5-5	TRBJ2-7	-	CASSLSGQTYEQYF
TRBV18	TRBJ1-1	TRBD1	CASSGTGDTEAFF
TRBV11-3	TRBJ2-7	-	CASSVGENPAYEQYF
TRBV21-1	TRBJ1-3	-	CASIRDSSGNTIYF
TRBV29-1	TRBJ2-1	TRBD2	CSGFSGVEYNEQFF
TRBV5-5	TRBJ2-5	TRBD2	CASLTSGRATGETQYF
TRBV4-1	TRBJ2-1	TRBD2	CASSQPTSGRGEQFF
TRBV19	TRBJ1-4	-	CASNRQINEKLFF
TRBV5-1	TRBJ1-2	-	CARSREGGNYGYTF
TRBV7-9	TRBJ2-3	-	CASSLPPTDTQYF
TRBV5-1	TRBJ2-5	TRBD1	CASSSRTGTGGQETQYF
TRBV6-2/TRBV6-3	TRBJ2-7	TRBD2	CASSPSLAGASEQYF
TRBV11-3	TRBJ2-1	TRBD1	CASTNDRGTSLEQFF
TRBV5-5	TRBJ1-2	-	CASSAGPGLLYGYTF
TRBV7-9	TRBJ1-1	TRBD1	CASSDRQGMNTEAFF
TRBV29-1	TRBJ2-7	-	CSVGGRLYEQYF
TRBV9	TRBJ2-1	-	CASNKGVPYNEQFF